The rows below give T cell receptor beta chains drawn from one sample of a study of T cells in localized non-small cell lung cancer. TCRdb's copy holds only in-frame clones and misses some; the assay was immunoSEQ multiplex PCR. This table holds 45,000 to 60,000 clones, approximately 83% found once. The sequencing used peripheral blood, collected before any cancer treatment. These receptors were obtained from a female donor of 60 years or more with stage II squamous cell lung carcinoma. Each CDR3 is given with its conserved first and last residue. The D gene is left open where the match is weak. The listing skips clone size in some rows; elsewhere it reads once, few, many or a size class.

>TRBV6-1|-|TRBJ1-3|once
CASSEGGAGNTIYF
TGTGCCAGCAGTGAAGGAGGGGCTGGAAACACCATATATTTT
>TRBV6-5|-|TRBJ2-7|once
CASSPGGRPRYEQYF
TGTGCCAGCAGTCCCGGGGGAAGGCCGAGATACGAGCAGTACTTC
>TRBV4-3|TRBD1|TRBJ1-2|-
CASSTRQGVGGYTF
TGCGCCAGCAGCACTCGACAGGGGGTTGGGGGCTACACCTTC
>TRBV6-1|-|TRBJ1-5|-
CASSETWADQPQHF
TGTGCCAGCAGTGAAACCTGGGCTGATCAGCCCCAGCATTTT
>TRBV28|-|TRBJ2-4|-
CASSLRGERVKNIQYF
TGTGCCAGCAGTTTAAGGGGGGAGAGGGTCAAAAACATTCAGTACTTC
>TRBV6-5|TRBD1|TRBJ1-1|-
CASSYSTGVTEAFF
TGTGCCAGCAGTTACTCGACAGGGGTTACTGAAGCTTTCTTT
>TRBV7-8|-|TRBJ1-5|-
CASSIEMSNQPQHF
TGTGCCAGCAGCATAGAAATGAGCAATCAGCCCCAGCATTTT
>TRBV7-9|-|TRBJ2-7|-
CASTADLGNEQYF
TGTGCCAGCACCGCGGACCTAGGGAACGAGCAGTACTTC
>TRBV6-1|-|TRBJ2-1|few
CASTLGAYNEQFF
TGTGCCAGCACCCTGGGGGCCTACAATGAGCAGTTCTTC
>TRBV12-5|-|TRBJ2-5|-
CASGSGQETQYF
TGTGCTAGTGGTTCAGGTCAGGAGACCCAGTACTTC
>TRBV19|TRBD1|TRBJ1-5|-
CASISRGQGPNQPQHF
TGTGCCAGTATAAGCCGCGGACAGGGCCCTAATCAGCCCCAGCATTTT